This T cell receptor beta chain is from a study of T cell repertoires in cytomegalovirus infection. Overall study: Indications of both CMV infection and matching HLA type were provided by public TCR beta signatures. Study results and caveats: Clonotype analysis showed dominance of the ex vivo response by HLA-C-restricted CMV-specific TCR beta clonotypes. Totalled public TCR beta family frequency picked out people who carried CMV plus the relevant HLA.

MiXCR, run by TCRdb on the reads, gives a single entry per CDR3 protein. The data show about 450,000 distinct CDR3 sequences, approximately 31% seen once. Per germline, CDR1 LNHDA and CDR2 SQIVND (reference sequence). Trimming removed 7 bases from V and 5 bases from J, with 17 bases in between. CDR3 size: 15 residues. To note about this clonotype: What it binds is not known.

The genes are TRBV19 and TRBJ2-2, with D perhaps given as TRBD1 or TRBD2 (5 bases each). Sequencing used PBMCs. This receptor was taken from a human donor in good health (CMV status not recorded). Some clones in this sample may be carry-over from other donors' samples. The CDR3 sequence: CASNWLGRGTGELFF. CDR3 DNA: TGTGCCAGTAATTGGTTGGGGCGAGGGACCGGGGAGCTGTTTTTT.